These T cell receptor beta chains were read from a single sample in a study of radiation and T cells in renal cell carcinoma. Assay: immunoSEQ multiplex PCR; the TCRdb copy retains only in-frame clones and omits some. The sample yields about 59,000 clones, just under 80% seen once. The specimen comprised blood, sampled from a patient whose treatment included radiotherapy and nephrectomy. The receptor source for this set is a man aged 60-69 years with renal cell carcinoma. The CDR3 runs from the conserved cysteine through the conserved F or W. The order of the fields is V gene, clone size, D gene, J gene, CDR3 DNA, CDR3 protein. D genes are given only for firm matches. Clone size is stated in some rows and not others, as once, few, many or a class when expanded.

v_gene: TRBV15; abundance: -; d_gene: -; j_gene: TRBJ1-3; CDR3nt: TGTGCCACCAGCAGAGATCGGAAAAACACCATATATTTT; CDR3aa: CATSRDRKNTIYF
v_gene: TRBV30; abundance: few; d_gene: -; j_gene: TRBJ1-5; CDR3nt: TGTGCCTGGAGTGATCAGGCAGTAAGCAATCAGCCCCAGCATTTT; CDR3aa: CAWSDQAVSNQPQHF
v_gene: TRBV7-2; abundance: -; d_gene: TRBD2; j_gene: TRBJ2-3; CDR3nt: TGTGCCAGCAGCCCGCCGACTAGCGACACGCAGTATTTT; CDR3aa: CASSPPTSDTQYF
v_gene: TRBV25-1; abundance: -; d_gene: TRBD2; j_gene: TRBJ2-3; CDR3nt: TGTGCCAGCAGATTCACTAGCGGGGGCGCGGATACGCAGTATTTT; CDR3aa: CASRFTSGGADTQYF
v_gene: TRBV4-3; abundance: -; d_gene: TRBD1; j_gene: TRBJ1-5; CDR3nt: TGCGCCAGCAGCCAAGTAAGACAGGGGGGAGATCAGCCCCAGCATTTT; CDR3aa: CASSQVRQGGDQPQHF
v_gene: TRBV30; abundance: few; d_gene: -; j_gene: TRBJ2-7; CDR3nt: TGTGCCTGGAGTCAAGACAGTGAGCAGTACTTC; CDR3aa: CAWSQDSEQYF
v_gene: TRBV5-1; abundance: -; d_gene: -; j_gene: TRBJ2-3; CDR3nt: TGCGCCAGCTTGACAGGACAGTTTGGGACAGATACGCAGTATTTT; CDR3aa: CASLTGQFGTDTQYF
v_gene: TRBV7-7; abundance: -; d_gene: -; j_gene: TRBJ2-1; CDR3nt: TGTGCCAGCAGCCCCCGGGGCAGTCCCAGGGAGCAGTTCTTC; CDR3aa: CASSPRGSPREQFF
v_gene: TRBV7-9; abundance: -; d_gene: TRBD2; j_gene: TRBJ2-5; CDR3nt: TGTGCCAGCAGCTCTGGACTAGCGGGAGAGACCCAGTACTTC; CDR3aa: CASSSGLAGETQYF
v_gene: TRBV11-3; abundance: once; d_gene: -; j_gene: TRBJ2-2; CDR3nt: TGTGCCAGCAGCTTAGTGCGACAGGCCGGGGAGCTGTTTTTT; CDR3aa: CASSLVRQAGELFF
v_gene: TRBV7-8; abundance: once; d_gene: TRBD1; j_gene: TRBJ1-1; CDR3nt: TGTGCCAGCAGCTCCCCCTCAGGGGGGATAATCACAAACACTGAAGCTTTCTTT; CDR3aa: CASSSPSGGIITNTEAFF
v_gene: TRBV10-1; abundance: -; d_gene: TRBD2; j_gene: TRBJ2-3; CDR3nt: TGCGCCAGCAGTCCTTGGACTAGCGGGGGCTTGGTTACGCAGTATTTT; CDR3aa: CASSPWTSGGLVTQYF
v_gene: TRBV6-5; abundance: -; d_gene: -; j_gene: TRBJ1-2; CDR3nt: TGTGCCAGCAGTACCCGACAGGCCAATAACTATGGCTACACCTTC; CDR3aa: CASSTRQANNYGYTF
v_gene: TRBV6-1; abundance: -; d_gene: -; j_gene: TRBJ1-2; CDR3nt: TGTGCCAGCAGTGAAGTCAGGGACGCTGGCTACACCTTC; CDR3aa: CASSEVRDAGYTF
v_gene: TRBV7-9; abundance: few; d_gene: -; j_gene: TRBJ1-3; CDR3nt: TGTGCCAGCAGCTTAGTCGGGGGGGCTGGAAACACCATATATTTT; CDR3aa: CASSLVGGAGNTIYF
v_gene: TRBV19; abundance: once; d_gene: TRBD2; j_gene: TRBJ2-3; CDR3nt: TGTGCCAGTAGCCCAGCCTTACTAGCGGGGGGGACAGATACGCAGTATTTT; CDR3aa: CASSPALLAGGTDTQYF
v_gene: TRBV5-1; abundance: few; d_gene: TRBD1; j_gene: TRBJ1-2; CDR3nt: TGCGCCAGCAGCTTTGCTCCGGGACAGGGCTCCTATGGCTACACCTTC; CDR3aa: CASSFAPGQGSYGYTF
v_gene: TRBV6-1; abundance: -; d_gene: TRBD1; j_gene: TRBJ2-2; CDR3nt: TGTGCCAGCAGACCAGGGGGCGCGGACACCGGGGAGCTGTTTTTT; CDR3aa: CASRPGGADTGELFF
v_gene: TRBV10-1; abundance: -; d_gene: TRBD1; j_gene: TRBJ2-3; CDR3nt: TGCGCCAGCAGCACCGGGACAGCTAGCACAGATACGCAGTATTTT; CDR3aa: CASSTGTASTDTQYF
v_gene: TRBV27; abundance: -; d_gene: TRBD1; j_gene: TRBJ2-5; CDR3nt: TGTGCCAGCAAAACCAGGGGGCTTAGCCAAGAGACCCAGTACTTC; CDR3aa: CASKTRGLSQETQYF
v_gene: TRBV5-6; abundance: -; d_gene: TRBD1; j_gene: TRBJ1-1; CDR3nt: TGTGCCAGCAGCGTGACAGGGGTAGACACTGAAGCTTTCTTT; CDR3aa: CASSVTGVDTEAFF
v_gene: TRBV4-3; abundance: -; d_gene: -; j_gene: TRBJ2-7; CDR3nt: TGCGCCAGCAGCGAGGGGACATCCTACGAGCAGTACTTC; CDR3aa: CASSEGTSYEQYF
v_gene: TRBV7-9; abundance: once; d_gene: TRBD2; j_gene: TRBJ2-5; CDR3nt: TGTGCCAGCAGCTTATTAGCGGGGAGTCAAGAGACCCAGTACTTC; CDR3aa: CASSLLAGSQETQYF
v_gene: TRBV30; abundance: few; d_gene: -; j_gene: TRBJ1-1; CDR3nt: TGTGCCTGGAGCAGACAGGCAGACACTGAAGCTTTCTTT; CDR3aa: CAWSRQADTEAFF
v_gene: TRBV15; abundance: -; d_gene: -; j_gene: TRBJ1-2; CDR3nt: TGTGCCACCAGCAGAGCGGGGACGGTTAACTATGGCTACACCTTC; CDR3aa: CATSRAGTVNYGYTF
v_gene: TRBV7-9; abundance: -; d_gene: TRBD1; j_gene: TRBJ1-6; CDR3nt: TGTGCCAGCAGCTTAGCAATAGGACAGGCTTATAATTCACCCCTCCACTTT; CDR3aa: CASSLAIGQAYNSPLHF
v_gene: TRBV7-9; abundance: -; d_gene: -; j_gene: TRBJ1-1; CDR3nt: TGTGCCAGCAGCTCCCAGGCGGGGAACACTGAAGCTTTCTTT; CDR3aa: CASSSQAGNTEAFF
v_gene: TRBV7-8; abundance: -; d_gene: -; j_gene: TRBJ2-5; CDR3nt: TGTGCCAGCAGCTCCCGTTCGGGAGAGAAACAAGAGACCCAGTACTTC; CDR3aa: CASSSRSGEKQETQYF
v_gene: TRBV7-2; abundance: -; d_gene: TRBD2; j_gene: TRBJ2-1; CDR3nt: TGTGCCAGCAGCTTAGCGGGCCCGGGGGGCAATGAGCAGTTCTTC; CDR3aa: CASSLAGPGGNEQFF
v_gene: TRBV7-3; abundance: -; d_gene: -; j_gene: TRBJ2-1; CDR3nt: TGTGCCAGCAGCTTAATGAGGGGAAGCTCCTACAATGAGCAGTTCTTC; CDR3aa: CASSLMRGSSYNEQFF
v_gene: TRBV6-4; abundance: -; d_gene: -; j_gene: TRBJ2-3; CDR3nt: TGTGCCAGCAGTGACTCGATTCAGGACGGCACAGATACGCAGTATTTT; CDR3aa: CASSDSIQDGTDTQYF
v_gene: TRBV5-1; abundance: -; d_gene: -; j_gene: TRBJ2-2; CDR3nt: TGCGCCAGCCGCGCCGGGGCGGGGAACCCCCCCACCGGGGAGCTGTTTTTT; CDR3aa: CASRAGAGNPPTGELFF
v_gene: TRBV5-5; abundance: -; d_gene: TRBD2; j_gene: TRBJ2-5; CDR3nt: TGTGCCAGCAGCCCCGGACTAGCGGGAGGTCATTTAGAAGAGACCCAGTACTTC; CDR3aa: CASSPGLAGGHLEETQYF
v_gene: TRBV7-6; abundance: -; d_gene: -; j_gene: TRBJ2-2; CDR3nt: TGTGCCAGCAGCTTAGCCGCGCAGGGGGAGCTGTTTTTT; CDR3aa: CASSLAAQGELFF
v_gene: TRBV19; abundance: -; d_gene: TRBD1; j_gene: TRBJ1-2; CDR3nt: TGTGCCAGTAGTCTACGGGACAGAAGGAATGGCTACACCTTC; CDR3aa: CASSLRDRRNGYTF
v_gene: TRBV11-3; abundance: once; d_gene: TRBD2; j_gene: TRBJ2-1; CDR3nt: TGTGCCAGCAGCTTAGGCGGGGGTCAAGGCAATGAGCAGTTCTTC; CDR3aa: CASSLGGGQGNEQFF
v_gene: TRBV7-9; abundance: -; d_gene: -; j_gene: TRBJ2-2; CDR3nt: TGTGCCAGCAGCTTATGGTTAGGCCAGGGGCCCAGGACCGGGGAGCTGTTTTTT; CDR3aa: CASSLWLGQGPRTGELFF